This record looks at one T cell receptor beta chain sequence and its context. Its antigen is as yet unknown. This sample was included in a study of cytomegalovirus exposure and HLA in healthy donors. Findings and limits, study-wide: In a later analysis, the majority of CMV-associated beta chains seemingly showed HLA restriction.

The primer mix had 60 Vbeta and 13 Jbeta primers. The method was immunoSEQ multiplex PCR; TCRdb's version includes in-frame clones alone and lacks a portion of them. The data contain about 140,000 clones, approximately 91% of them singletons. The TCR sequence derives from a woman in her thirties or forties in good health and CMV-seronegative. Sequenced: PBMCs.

The CDR3 region is CASSLGRGRETQYF. CDR3 coding DNA: TGTGCCAGCAGCTTAGGGCGCGGGCGAGAGACCCAGTACTTC. The chain recombines TRBV13 with TRBJ2-5, with D possibly being TRBD2 (5 bases). CDR1 and CDR2 from the germline V gene are PRHDT and FYEKMQ (reference sequence). The ends were cut back, 0 bases at V and 4 bases at J, with 9 bases in the middle. The CDR3 runs 14 residues. Full variable domain (remainder filled in from reference TRBV13 and TRBJ2-5): AAGVIQSPRHLIKEKRETATLKCYPIPRHDTVYWYQQGPGQDPQFLISFYEKMQSDKGSIPDRFSAQQFSDYHSELNMSSLELGDSALYFCASSLGRGRETQYFGPGTRLLVL.